Below are 13 T cell receptor beta chains sequenced from a single sample in a study of shared clonotypes between healthy human individuals. The method was immunoSEQ multiplex PCR; TCRdb's version includes in-frame clones alone and lacks a portion of them. In the table there are around 990,000 clones, roughly 77% of which are singletons. What was sequenced was memory CD4+ T cells from PBMCs. Subset here: CD45RA-negative fraction. These TCRs come from a man aged 18 to 30 in good health. Some clones in this sample may be carry-over from other donors' samples.

The chain links TRBV7-3 to TRBJ2-3; D gene ambiguous. V lost 5 bases to trimming and J lost 8 bases, with 11 bases between them. The CDR3 is 12 residues long. Germline V gene data show CDR1 as SGHTA and CDR2 as FQGTGA. CDR3 DNA sequence: TGTGCCAGCAGCCCTGGAGTCGGTACGCAGTATTTT. This sequence encodes CASSPGVGTQYF.

V and J are TRBV5-1 and TRBJ2-4; unclear D gene. This CDR3 comprises 16 residues. The germline V gene encodes CDR1 SGHRS and CDR2 YFSETQ. Trimming cost V 1 base and J 2 bases, with 13 bases left between them. CDR3 region: CASSLYTLSPKNIQYF. In DNA, the CDR3 is TGCGCCAGCAGCTTGTACACCCTAAGTCCCAAAAACATTCAGTACTTC.

This clone has only a few counts. The identical CDR3 is also encoded by other nucleotide sequences in the sample. The rearrangement uses TRBV30 and TRBJ2-5; tentative D call: TRBD1 (7 bases). The CDR3 is 13 residues long. The V end lost 0 bases, the J end lost 5 bases, and 10 bases lay between the germline ends. Per the germline V gene, CDR1 is GTSNPN and CDR2 is SVGIG (reference sequence). CDR3 loop: CAWSVQGRETQYF. The CDR3 DNA reads as TGTGCCTGGAGTGTACAGGGGAGGGAGACCCAGTACTTC.

This clone was detected a few times. This sequence joins TRBV10-3 and TRBJ1-2; tentatively, D is TRBD1 (5 bases). CDR3 length: 16 residues. Between the trimmed V and J ends, which lost 6 bases and 2 bases, there was a span of 19 bases. The germline V gene encodes CDR1 ENHRY and CDR2 SYGVKD. DNA of the CDR3: TGTGCCATCAGGGAACAACGGGGGGTTTCGAACTATGGCTACACCTTC. It translates to CAIREQRGVSNYGYTF.

The table lists this clone with many counts. The CDR3 DNA reads as TGTGCCAGCAGCTTAGGGTGGGCAGGGTATAATTCACCCCTCCACTTT. Amino acids: CASSLGWAGYNSPLHF. The chain is built from TRBV11-2 and TRBJ1-6; possibly TRBD1 for D (5 bases). Germline CDR1 SGHAT, CDR2 FQNNGV. There are 16 residues in the CDR3. Trimming took off 1 base at V and 4 bases at J, with 11 bases between the two ends. Based on the CDR3 plus reference TRBV11-2 and TRBJ1-6, the full variable domain is EAGVAQSPRYKIIEKRQSVAFWCNPISGHATLYWYQQILGQGPKLLIQFQNNGVVDDSQLPKDRFSAERLKGVDSTLKIQPAKLEDSAVYLCASSLGWAGYNSPLHFGNGTRLTVT.

This sequence joins TRBV27 and TRBJ1-3; 8 nucleotides align to TRBD1. CDR3 size: 18 residues. Germline V gene lookup returns CDR1 MNHEY and CDR2 SMNVEV (reference sequence). Losses at the gene ends were 2 bases for V and 0 bases for J; bases not matched to a gene: 9. The DNA for the CDR3 is TGTGCCAGCAGTTTACGATGGGGCAGGGGGCTCTCTGGAAACACCATATATTTT. This encodes CASSLRWGRGLSGNTIYF.

The rearrangement joins TRBV6-1 to TRBJ2-4; the match to TRBD2 covers 12 bases. V was clipped by 4 bases and J by 0 bases; unmatched bases: 4. Germline CDR1 reads MNHNS; CDR2 reads SASEGT. The CDR3 has 17 residues. The CDR3 DNA sequence: TGTGCCAGCAGTGGAGGACTAGCGGGGCAAGCCAAAAACATTCAGTACTTC. As protein: CASSGGLAGQAKNIQYF.

This clone showed up just a few times. The genes are TRBV19 and TRBJ1-5; D is uncertain. Trimming cost V 6 bases and J 5 bases, with 17 bases left between them. Germline loops: CDR1 LNHDA, CDR2 SQIVND (reference sequence). This CDR3 region has 15 residues. The CDR3: CASSPQKRSDQPQHF. CDR3 sequence (DNA): TGTGCCAGTAGCCCTCAGAAGCGTTCGGATCAGCCCCAGCATTTT.

This chain links TRBV28 with TRBJ1-2; D is unclear. V was clipped by 6 bases and J by 8 bases, with 13 bases between them. Germline V gene lookup returns CDR1 MDHEN and CDR2 SYDVKM. CDR3 length: 12 amino acids. The CDR3: CASSPSIGGYTF. CDR3 DNA sequence: TGTGCCAGCAGCCCCTCAATTGGAGGCTACACCTTC.

The chain uses TRBV28 and TRBJ1-2; weak D call: TRBD1 (5 bases). V lost 1 base, J lost 8 bases, and 20 bases lay in between. CDR1 and CDR2 (germline): MDHEN, SYDVKM. This CDR3 comprises 16 residues. In DNA, the CDR3 is TGTGCCAGCAGTTTATTGGCAGGGCTCCGGGGTTTAGGCTACACCTTC. Translated, it gives CASSLLAGLRGLGYTF.

The chain couples TRBV27 to TRBJ2-7; 11 nucleotides line up with TRBD2. CDR1 and CDR2 (germline): MNHEY, SMNVEV (reference sequence). The CDR3 runs 13 residues. V shed 3 bases and J 5 bases; nucleotides not matched to a gene: 0. CDR3 amino acids: CASSFSGRDEQYF. Here the CDR3 DNA reads TGTGCCAGCAGTTTTAGCGGGAGGGACGAGCAGTACTTC.

Only a few counts were recorded for this clone. In DNA form, the CDR3 reads TGTGCCAGTAGACTCGAGAACACTGAAGCTTTCTTT. Amino acid sequence: CASRLENTEAFF. The chain employs TRBV2 and TRBJ1-1; D gene uncertain. The V and J ends lost 9 bases and 1 base respectively, with 9 bases between them. Germline V gene sequence: CDR1 SNHLY, CDR2 FYNNEI. The CDR3 runs to 12 residues.

The chain combines TRBV6-1 with TRBJ1-5; possible D gene TRBD1, 6 bases. From germline, CDR1 is MNHNS and CDR2 SASEGT. The CDR3 loop spans 14 amino acids. V lost 4 bases, J lost 7 bases, and 14 bases lay in between. The CDR3 sequence is CASSAGARIQPQHF. The CDR3 bases are TGTGCCAGCAGTGCGGGGGCCCGCATCCAGCCCCAGCATTTT.